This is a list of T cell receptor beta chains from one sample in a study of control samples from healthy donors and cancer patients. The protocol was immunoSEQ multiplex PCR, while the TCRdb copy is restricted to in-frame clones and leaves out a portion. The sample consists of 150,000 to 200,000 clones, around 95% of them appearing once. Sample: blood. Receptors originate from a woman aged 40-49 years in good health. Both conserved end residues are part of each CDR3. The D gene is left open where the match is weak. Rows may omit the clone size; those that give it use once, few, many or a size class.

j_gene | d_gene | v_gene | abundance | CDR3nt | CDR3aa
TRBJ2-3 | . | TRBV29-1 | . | TGCAGCGTTATCGACGTAAACACAGATACGCAGTATTTT | CSVIDVNTDTQYF
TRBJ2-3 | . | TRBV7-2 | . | TGTGCCAGCAATTACGGACAGACCGCAGATACGCAGTATTTT | CASNYGQTADTQYF
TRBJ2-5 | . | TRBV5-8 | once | TGTGCCAGCAGCTACACCGGGACATTCCCCCAGTACTTC | CASSYTGTFPQYF
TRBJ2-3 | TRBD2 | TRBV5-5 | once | TGTGCCAGCAGCCCCTGGACTAGCGGGATAACAGATACGCAGTATTTT | CASSPWTSGITDTQYF
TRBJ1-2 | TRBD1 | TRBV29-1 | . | TGCAGCGTTGAACCGGGACAGGGCCATAACTATGGCTACACCTTC | CSVEPGQGHNYGYTF
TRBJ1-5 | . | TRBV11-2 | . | TGTGCCAGCAGCTACGAATTTAATCAGCCCCAGCATTTT | CASSYEFNQPQHF
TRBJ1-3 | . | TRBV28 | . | TGTGCCAGCAGCTTTACAGGGACTATTGCGTATTTT | CASSFTGTIAYF
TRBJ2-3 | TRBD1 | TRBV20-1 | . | TGCAGTGCTGGTGTTCCGGGGACAGGGGAGACTAGCACAGATACGCAGTATTTT | CSAGVPGTGETSTDTQYF
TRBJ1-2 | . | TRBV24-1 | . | TGTGCCACCTCCCAGTATAACTATGGCTACACCTTC | CATSQYNYGYTF
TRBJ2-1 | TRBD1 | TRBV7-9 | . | TGTGCCAGCAGCTTAGTTTACCGGGACAGGGGTGTAAATGAGCAGTTCTTC | CASSLVYRDRGVNEQFF
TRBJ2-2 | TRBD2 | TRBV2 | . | TGTGCCAGCAGTGAAACCGGGGGGGATACCGCGAACACCGGGGAGCTGTTTTTT | CASSETGGDTANTGELFF
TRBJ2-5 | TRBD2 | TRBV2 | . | TGTGCCGGCAACCCGCTGACTAGCGGGCAAGAGACCCAGTACTTC | CAGNPLTSGQETQYF
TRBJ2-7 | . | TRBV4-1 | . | TGCGCCAGCAGCCCCGACCCCCGTAAGGGAAAAAGCTCCTACGAGCAGTACTTC | CASSPDPRKGKSSYEQYF
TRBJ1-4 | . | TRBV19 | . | TGTGCCAGTAGTCGCCCCGGACAGACCCTAGAAAAACTGTTTTTT | CASSRPGQTLEKLFF
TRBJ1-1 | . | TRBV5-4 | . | TGTGCCAGCAGCCCAGGTCTAACGACCCCTGAAGCTTTCTTT | CASSPGLTTPEAFF
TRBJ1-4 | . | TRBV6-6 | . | TGTGCCAGCACCTCACGGGAAAAACTGTTTTTT | CASTSREKLFF
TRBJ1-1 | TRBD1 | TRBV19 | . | TGTGCCAGTAGTACCTGGACAGGGTTGGGGAACACTGAAGCTTTCTTT | CASSTWTGLGNTEAFF
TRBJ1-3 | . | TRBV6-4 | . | TGTGCCAGCATTAACAGGGAATCTTCTGGAAACACCATATATTTT | CASINRESSGNTIYF
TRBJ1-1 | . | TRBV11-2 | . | TGTGCCAGCAGCTCCCGAACAGGGAACACTGAAGCTTTCTTT | CASSSRTGNTEAFF
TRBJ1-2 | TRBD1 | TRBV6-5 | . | TGTGCCAGCAGCCGAACGGACAGGGGCAACTATGGCTACACCTTC | CASSRTDRGNYGYTF
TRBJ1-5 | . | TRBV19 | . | TGTGCCAGTAGGGGCTTGCGGGCCCAGCATTTT | CASRGLRAQHF
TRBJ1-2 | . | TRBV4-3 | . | TGCGCCAGCAGCCAAGATACGGGTTCAGGCTATGGCTACACCTTC | CASSQDTGSGYGYTF
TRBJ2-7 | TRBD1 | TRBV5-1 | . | TGCGCCAGCAGCTCGCCGGGACAGGGAAACGAGCAGTACTTC | CASSSPGQGNEQYF
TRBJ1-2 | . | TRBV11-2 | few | TGTGCCAGCAGCACGTACAGTGCAGCTAACTATGGCTACACCTTC | CASSTYSAANYGYTF
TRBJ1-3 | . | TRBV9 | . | TGTGCCAGCAGCGTAGTGTCTGACTCTGGAAACACCATATATTTT | CASSVVSDSGNTIYF
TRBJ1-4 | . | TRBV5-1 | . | TGCGCCAGCAGCCTTGGAGGGGCTAATGAAAAACTGTTTTTT | CASSLGGANEKLFF
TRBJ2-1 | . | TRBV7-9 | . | TGTGCCAGCAGCTTAGCGGTCAGCTCCTACAATGAGCAGTTCTTC | CASSLAVSSYNEQFF
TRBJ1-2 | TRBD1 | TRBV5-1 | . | TGCGCCAGCAGCTTGGGAGGACAGGGGCCAAGCTACACCTTC | CASSLGGQGPSYTF
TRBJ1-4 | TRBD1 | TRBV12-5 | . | TGTGCTAGTGGTTTGGGACAGGGTCGCCCGTTTTTT | CASGLGQGRPFF
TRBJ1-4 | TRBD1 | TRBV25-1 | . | TGTGCCAGCACCCATATTACAGGGGAAGGTGAAAAACTGTTTTTT | CASTHITGEGEKLFF
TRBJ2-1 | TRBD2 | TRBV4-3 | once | TGCGCCAGCAGCCAGGCGACTAGCAGTTACAATGAGCAGTTCTTC | CASSQATSSYNEQFF
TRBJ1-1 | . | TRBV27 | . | TGTGCCAGCAGTTTATCGCTGAACACTGAAGCTTTCTTT | CASSLSLNTEAFF
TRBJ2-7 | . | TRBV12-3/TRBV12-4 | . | TGTGCCAGCACCGCGGGCCTCTATTACGAGCAGTACTTC | CASTAGLYYEQYF
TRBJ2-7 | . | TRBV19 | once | TGTGCCAGTAGTCCAGGACTCCCCTACGAGCAGTACTTC | CASSPGLPYEQYF
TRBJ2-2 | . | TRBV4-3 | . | TGCGCCAGCAGCCAAGATTTTTCCAGGTTGGGAGTGAACACCGGGGAGCTGTTTTTT | CASSQDFSRLGVNTGELFF
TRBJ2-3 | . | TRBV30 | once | TGTGCCTGGAGTCCCTTCTTAGGGGATACGCAGTATTTT | CAWSPFLGDTQYF
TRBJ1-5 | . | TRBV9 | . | TGTGCCAGCAGTAAGGGGGGAGGGCAGAGCAATCAGCCCCAGCATTTT | CASSKGGGQSNQPQHF
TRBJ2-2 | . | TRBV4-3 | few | TGCGCCAGCAGCCAAGATGTTGGAACCGGGGAGCTGTTTTTT | CASSQDVGTGELFF